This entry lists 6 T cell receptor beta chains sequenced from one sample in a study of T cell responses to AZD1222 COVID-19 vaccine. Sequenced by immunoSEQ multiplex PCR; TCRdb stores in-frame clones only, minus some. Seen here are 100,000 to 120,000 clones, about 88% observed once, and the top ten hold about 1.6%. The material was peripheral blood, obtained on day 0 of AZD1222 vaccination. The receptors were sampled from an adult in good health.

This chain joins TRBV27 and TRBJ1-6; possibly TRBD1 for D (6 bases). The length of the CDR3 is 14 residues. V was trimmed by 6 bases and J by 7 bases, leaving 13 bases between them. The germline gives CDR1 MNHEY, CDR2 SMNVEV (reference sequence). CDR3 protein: CASRGGRENSPLHF. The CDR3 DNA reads TGTGCCAGCAGGGGGGGCAGGGAGAATTCACCCCTCCACTTT.

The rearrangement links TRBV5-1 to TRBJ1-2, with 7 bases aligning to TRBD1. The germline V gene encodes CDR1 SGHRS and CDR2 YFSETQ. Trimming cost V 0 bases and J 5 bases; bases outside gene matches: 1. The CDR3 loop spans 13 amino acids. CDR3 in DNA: TGCGCCAGCAGCTTGGACAGGGGTTATGGCTACACCTTC. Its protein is CASSLDRGYGYTF.

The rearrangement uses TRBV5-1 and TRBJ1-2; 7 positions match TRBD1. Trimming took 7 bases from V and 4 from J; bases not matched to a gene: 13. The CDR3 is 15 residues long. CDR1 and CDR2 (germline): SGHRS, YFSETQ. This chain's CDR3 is CASGAYGRGFYGYTF. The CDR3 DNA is TGCGCCAGCGGAGCTTATGGCAGGGGGTTCTATGGCTACACCTTC.

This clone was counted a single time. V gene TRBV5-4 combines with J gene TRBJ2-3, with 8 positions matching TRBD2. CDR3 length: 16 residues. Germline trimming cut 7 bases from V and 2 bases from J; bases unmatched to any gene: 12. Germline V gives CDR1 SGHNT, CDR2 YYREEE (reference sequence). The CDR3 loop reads CASRPGSGGTTDTQYF. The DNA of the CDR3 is TGTGCCAGCCGCCCAGGGAGCGGGGGTACCACAGATACGCAGTATTTT.

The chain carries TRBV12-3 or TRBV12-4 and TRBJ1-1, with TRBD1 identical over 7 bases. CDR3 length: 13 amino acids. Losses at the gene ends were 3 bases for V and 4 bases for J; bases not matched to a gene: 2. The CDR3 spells CASSFGTVTEAFF. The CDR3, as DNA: TGTGCCAGCAGTTTTGGGACAGTCACTGAAGCTTTCTTT.

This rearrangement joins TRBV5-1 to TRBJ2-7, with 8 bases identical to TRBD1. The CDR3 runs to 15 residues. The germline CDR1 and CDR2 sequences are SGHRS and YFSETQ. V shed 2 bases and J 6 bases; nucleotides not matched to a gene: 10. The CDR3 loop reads CASSFQTGDFSEQYF. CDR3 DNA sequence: TGCGCCAGCAGCTTTCAGACAGGGGATTTTTCCGAGCAGTACTTC.